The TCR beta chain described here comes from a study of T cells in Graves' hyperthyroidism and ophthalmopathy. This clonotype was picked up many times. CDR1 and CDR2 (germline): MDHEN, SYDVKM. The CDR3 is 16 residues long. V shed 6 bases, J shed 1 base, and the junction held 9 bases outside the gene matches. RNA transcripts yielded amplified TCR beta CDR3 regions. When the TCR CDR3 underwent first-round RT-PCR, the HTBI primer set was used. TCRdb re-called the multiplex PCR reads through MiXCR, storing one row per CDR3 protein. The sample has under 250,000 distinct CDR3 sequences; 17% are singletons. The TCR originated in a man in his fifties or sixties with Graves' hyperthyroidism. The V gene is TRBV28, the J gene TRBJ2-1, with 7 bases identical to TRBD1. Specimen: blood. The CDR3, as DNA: TGTGCCAGCAGCCCCGACAGGGAAATTTCCTACAATGAGCAGTTCTTC. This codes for CASSPDREISYNEQFF.